The clone carrying this TCR beta chain has only a few counts. The data were obtained in a study of preoperative IRX-2 immunotherapy in early breast cancer. The treatment is: preoperative locoregional IRX-2 cytokine immunotherapy. This phase Ib study tested locoregional IRX-2 cytokine immunotherapy given before surgery. Clones were sequenced by immunoSEQ multiplex PCR, and TCRdb holds only the in-frame ones, with some missing. This table holds fewer than 3,500 clones, 69% found once. V dropped 4 bases and J dropped 11 bases, with 17 bases sitting between them. This CDR3 is 12 amino acids long. Germline-derived CDR1 and CDR2 are SQVTM and ANQGSEA.

This TCR was recovered from a human donor with breast cancer. V is TRBV29-1 and J is TRBJ1-1; D call uncertain. The sequences come from tumor tissue, collected before IRX-2 immunotherapy. The DNA for the CDR3 is TGCAGCGTTGGGAAGCAGGCAAGTGCTGCTTTCTTT. Protein: CSVGKQASAAFF.